These 20 T cell receptor beta chains were sequenced from one sample in a study of blood T cells in healthy people across ages. Through a sample-barcoded 5' primer and a J-beta primer mix, a second PCR was run for roughly 6 to 11 cycles. TCRdb re-derived calls from the 5' RACE reads in MiXCR, one entry per CDR3 protein. The sample consists of roughly 800,000 distinct CDR3 sequences, around 24% of them appearing once. These data are also associated with another study on T cells of mothers and their children.

What was sequenced was blood. These receptors came from a boy under 18 in good health.

V gene TRBV6-5 combines with J gene TRBJ2-6; 12 nucleotides line up with TRBD2. This CDR3 has 17 amino acids. Germline V gives CDR1 MNHEY, CDR2 SVGAGI. With V trimmed by 4 bases and J by 4 bases, 5 bases remained unmatched. The CDR3 loop reads CASSSPSGGVGANVLTF. DNA of the CDR3: TGTGCCAGCAGTTCCCCTAGCGGGGGGGTCGGGGCCAACGTCCTGACTTTC.

This chain joins TRBV6-1 and TRBJ2-5, with TRBD1 matching 8 bases. The V segment lost 5 bases and the J segment 5 bases; nucleotides outside the gene matches: 10. The CDR3 covers 15 residues. The germline gives CDR1 MNHNS, CDR2 SASEGT. DNA of the CDR3: TGTGCCAGCAGTACCCCGGACAGGGTGTTGGAGACCCAGTACTTC. Protein sequence: CASSTPDRVLETQYF.

This clonotype was seen a few times. The rearrangement uses TRBV20-1 and TRBJ1-5; maybe TRBD1 (6 bases). Looked up from germline, CDR1 is DFQATT and CDR2 is SNEGSKA (reference sequence). CDR3 size: 15 residues. Trimming pared 3 bases from V and 6 bases from J, leaving 18 bases between. The CDR3 sequence is CSASRGIVNGQPQHF. In DNA, the CDR3 is TGCAGTGCTAGCAGGGGTATTGTTAACGGTCAGCCCCAGCATTTT.

The DNA for the CDR3 is TGCGCCAGCAGCCCGGGGAGGGGACTGCTAATTCAAGAGACCCAGTACTTC. It translates to CASSPGRGLLIQETQYF. This chain joins TRBV5-1 and TRBJ2-5, with 7 bases lining up with TRBD2. The CDR3 contains 17 residues. The germline CDR1 and CDR2 sequences are SGHRS and YFSETQ. V lost 4 bases and J lost 2; bases outside the gene matches: 14.

J is TRBJ2-1 and V is TRBV29-1; 9 bases agree with TRBD1. The germline V gene has CDR1 SQVTM and CDR2 ANQGSEA. This CDR3 has 14 residues. V was pared by 0 bases and J by 4 bases, with 1 base of the junction left unmatched. The CDR3 is CSVEEDRGYNEQFF. DNA of the CDR3: TGCAGCGTTGAAGAGGACAGGGGTTACAATGAGCAGTTCTTC.

This clonotype was observed a single time. The CDR3 DNA reads TGCGCCAGCAGGGGCCCTGGGGATAATTCACCCCTCCACTTT. Protein sequence: CASRGPGDNSPLHF. The V gene is TRBV5-1, the J gene TRBJ1-6; D ambiguous. V lost 5 bases and J 5 bases, leaving 11 bases between the germline ends. The CDR3 covers 14 residues. CDR1 and CDR2 (germline): SGHRS, YFSETQ.

In its sample, this clonotype was seen a few times. The chain carries TRBV7-6 and TRBJ1-1; the match to TRBD1 covers 8 bases. The J segment lost 7 bases and the V segment lost 3 bases, leaving 4 bases of the junction unmatched. Per germline, CDR1 SGHVS and CDR2 FNYEAQ. This CDR3 is built from 13 residues. The CDR3 nucleotides read TGTGCCAGCAGCTTGTACAGGGGGAATGAAGCTTTCTTT. Its translation: CASSLYRGNEAFF.

For this clonotype: At one end the junction does not follow the germline gene, possibly because of a read error. The V call is TRBV12-3 or TRBV12-4, the J call TRBJ2-2; D is perhaps TRBD1 or TRBD2 (5 bases each). The CDR3 contains 14 residues. CDR3 sequence reads: CASSRDGPTGKLFF. CDR3 sequence (DNA): TGTGCCAGCAGTCGGGACGGACCCACCGGGAAGCTGTTTTTT.

This clonotype has a handful of counts. The V and J genes are TRBV5-1 and TRBJ2-1, with 7 bases aligning to TRBD2. The CDR3 runs 16 residues. CDR1 and CDR2 from the germline V gene are SGHRS and YFSETQ. V was pared by 1 base and J by 6 bases, with 10 bases of the junction left unmatched. CDR3 amino acids: CASSLLSGGVANEQFF. As DNA, the CDR3 is TGCGCCAGCAGCTTGTTATCGGGGGGTGTAGCCAATGAGCAGTTCTTC.

This clonotype was seen more than once but under ten times. The rearrangement links TRBV29-1 to TRBJ2-5; the D is unclear. This CDR3 is 13 amino acids long. From germline, CDR1 is SQVTM and CDR2 ANQGSEA. Trimming removed 4 bases at V and 5 bases at J, with 14 bases between. CDR3 region: CSVVSEDGETQYF. CDR3 nucleotides: TGCAGCGTTGTGTCGGAAGATGGGGAGACCCAGTACTTC.

This clonotype was counted only a few times. The chain combines TRBV7-9 with TRBJ2-4, with unresolved D. CDR3 size: 12 residues. V lost 4 bases, J lost 15 bases, and 16 bases lay in between. Germline CDR1 is SEHNR and CDR2 is FQNEAQ (reference sequence). The CDR3 sequence: CASSSGAATPYF. The CDR3 DNA reads TGTGCCAGCAGCTCCGGTGCGGCAACTCCGTACTTC.

The chain uses TRBV10-3 and TRBJ1-2, with 7 bases matching TRBD1. The junction had 10 bases not matched to a gene; V was cut back by 4 bases and J by 8 bases. This CDR3 region has 14 residues. The germline V gene encodes CDR1 ENHRY and CDR2 SYGVKD. The CDR3 spells CAISGGQAREGYTF. For the CDR3, the DNA is TGTGCCATCAGTGGTGGACAGGCCAGGGAAGGCTACACCTTC.

The chain is built from TRBV6-2 or TRBV6-3 and TRBJ2-1; D is unresolved. Germline V gene data show CDR1 as MNHEY and CDR2 as SVGEGT. The CDR3 covers 13 residues. V lost 7 bases and J 6 bases, leaving 13 bases between the germline ends. The CDR3 loop reads CASKLAGGNEQFF. The CDR3 bases are TGTGCCAGCAAACTCGCCGGCGGCAATGAGCAGTTCTTC.

There are a few counts of this clonotype. The chain carries TRBV9 and TRBJ2-3; D ambiguous. The CDR3 runs 14 residues. V dropped 0 bases and J dropped 3 bases, with 8 bases sitting between them. Germline values: CDR1 SGDLS, CDR2 YYNGEE. This CDR3 reads CASSVGVGTDTQYF. The DNA for the CDR3 is TGTGCCAGCAGCGTAGGAGTAGGGACAGATACGCAGTATTTT.

In this sample, this clonotype turned up a few times. The V and J genes are TRBV11-2 and TRBJ1-6, with 7 positions matching TRBD1. CDR1 is SGHAT and CDR2 is FQNNGV in the germline V gene. The CDR3 loop spans 14 amino acids. After removal of 3 bases from V and 9 bases from J, the junction contained 5 bases not matched to a gene. The chain's CDR3 is CASSFDREGSPLHF. The CDR3, as DNA: TGTGCCAGCAGCTTTGACAGGGAAGGTTCACCCCTCCACTTT.

The V gene is TRBV4-1, the J gene TRBJ2-5, with a tentative D call TRBD2 (6 bases). This CDR3 contains 14 residues. From germline, CDR1 is MGHRA and CDR2 YSYEKL. V was trimmed by 3 bases and J by 4 bases, leaving 12 bases between them. The CDR3 nucleotides are TGCGCCAGCAGCCAGTTGCCCGGGAGAGAGACCCAGTACTTC. As protein: CASSQLPGRETQYF.

On this clonotype itself: One end of the junction varies from germline; a read error may be responsible. CDR3 sequence: CSARTTDTQYF. DNA for the CDR3: TGCAGCGCTAGGACCACAGATACGCAGTATTTT. The chain joins TRBV20-1 to TRBJ2-3, with D unclear. CDR3 length: 11 residues. Germline V CDR1 and CDR2: DFQATT, SNEGSKA (reference sequence).

There are a few counts of this clonotype. This sequence joins TRBV12-3 or TRBV12-4 and TRBJ2-4; D not resolved. V lost 4 bases and J 2 bases, leaving 12 bases between the germline ends. The CDR3 has 15 residues. CDR3 coding DNA: TGTGCCAGCAGTTCCCCGGCCCGTACCAAAAACATTCAGTACTTC. This encodes CASSSPARTKNIQYF.

A few counts support this clonotype. V is TRBV29-1 and J is TRBJ2-4, with a possible D match to TRBD1 (6 bases). V was trimmed by 6 bases and J by 0 bases, leaving 12 bases between them. This CDR3 spans 14 amino acids. CDR1 is SQVTM, CDR2 ANQGSEA, per germline. CDR3 loop: CSVEDRLAKNIQYF. The CDR3 DNA is TGCAGCGTCGAGGACAGACTAGCCAAAAACATTCAGTACTTC. Based on the CDR3 plus reference TRBV29-1 and TRBJ2-4, the full variable domain is SAVISQKPSRDICQRGTSLTIQCQVDSQVTMMFWYRQQPGQSLTLIATANQGSEATYESGFVIDKFPISRPNLTFSTLTVSNMSPEDSSIYLCSVEDRLAKNIQYFGAGTRLSVL.

The table lists this clonotype with a few counts. This chain links TRBV12-3 or TRBV12-4 with TRBJ1-5; D uncertain. V gave up 3 bases and J gave up 6 bases, with 6 bases separating them. There are 12 residues in the CDR3. The CDR3 DNA reads TGTGCCAGCAGTTTTTTCGGTCAGCCCCAGCATTTT. Amino acid sequence: CASSFFGQPQHF.